One sample yielded the 20 T cell receptor beta chains listed below, sequenced in a study of a mutant IDH1 vaccine in newly diagnosed glioma. Time point noted: week 47, end of study. Every vaccination contained 300 ug of the mutant IDH1 20-mer peptide and was paired with topical imiquimod. TCRdb's copy holds only in-frame clones and misses some; the assay was immunoSEQ multiplex PCR. The sample yields roughly 56,000 clones, roughly 80% seen once. Their target antigens are unknown. Here the sequenced sample was PBMCs, taken from a glioma patient whose treatment included an IDH1 peptide vaccine. The receptors here all came from a man aged 45 to 65 with glioma.

The rearrangement uses TRBV9 and TRBJ2-1; 7 bases fit TRBD1. This CDR3 region has 15 residues. The junction had 11 bases not matched to a gene; V was cut back by 6 bases and J by 5 bases. Germline V lookup: CDR1 SGDLS, CDR2 YYNGEE. The CDR3 loop reads CASNPFEGAHNEQFF. CDR3 DNA: TGTGCCAGCAACCCCTTTGAGGGGGCGCACAATGAGCAGTTCTTC.

V and J are TRBV13 and TRBJ1-5; a weak D match, TRBD1 (5 bases). Trimming pared 5 bases from V and 4 bases from J, leaving 9 bases between. The germline V gene encodes CDR1 PRHDT and CDR2 FYEKMQ (reference sequence). The CDR3 covers 13 residues. CDR3 sequence reads: CASSGGGNQPQHF. The CDR3 coding sequence is TGTGCCAGCAGCGGGGGGGGGAATCAGCCCCAGCATTTT.

J is TRBJ2-7 and V is TRBV5-1; either TRBD1 or TRBD2 may fit D (5 bases each). This CDR3 is built from 15 residues. The germline CDR1 and CDR2 sequences are SGHRS and YFSETQ. V lost 0 bases and J 6 bases, leaving 16 bases between the germline ends. This CDR3 is CASSLEAGIEGEQYF. CDR3 sequence (DNA): TGCGCCAGCAGCTTGGAGGCAGGGATAGAGGGCGAGCAGTACTTC. The full variable domain, its missing parts supplied by reference TRBV5-1 and TRBJ2-7, is KAGVTQTPRYLIKTRGQQVTLSCSPISGHRSVSWYQQTPGQGLQFLFEYFSETQRNKGNFPGRFSGRQFSNSRSEMNVSTLELGDSALYLCASSLEAGIEGEQYFGPGTRLTVT.

In this sample, this clone turned up a few times. V gene TRBV18 combines with J gene TRBJ2-3, with D maybe TRBD1 (6 bases). The CDR3 length is 18 residues. Trimming took off 3 bases at V and 0 bases at J, with 19 bases between the two ends. Germline loops: CDR1 KGHSH, CDR2 LQKENI. This CDR3 is CASSPLGQVFGSTDTQYF. CDR3 in DNA: TGTGCCAGCTCACCCTTGGGACAAGTGTTTGGGAGCACAGATACGCAGTATTTT.

CDR3 nucleotides: TGTGCCACCCGACTAGCGGGGGGACGCACAGATACGCAGTATTTT. Its translation: CATRLAGGRTDTQYF. The rearrangement uses TRBV7-2 and TRBJ2-3; 13 bases are shared with TRBD2. This CDR3 has 15 amino acids. Trimming cost V 10 bases and J 1 base; bases outside gene matches: 5. Looked up from germline, CDR1 is SGHTA and CDR2 is FQGNSA.

The rearrangement uses TRBV5-6 and TRBJ2-7; the D is unclear. V shed 1 base and J shed 7 bases, with 12 bases lying between them. This CDR3 region has 13 residues. The germline V gene has CDR1 SGHDT and CDR2 YYEEEE. The CDR3 here is CASSLRGSQEQYF. CDR3 DNA: TGTGCCAGCAGCTTGCGAGGTTCTCAGGAGCAGTACTTC.

This clone was detected a few times. This chain joins TRBV5-5 and TRBJ1-1; TRBD1 might be the D (5 bases). V was pared by 3 bases and J by 1 base, with 13 bases between. This CDR3 has 15 residues. Germline assignment: CDR1 SGHKS and CDR2 YYEKEE (reference sequence). As DNA, the CDR3 is TGTGCCAGCAGCTGGGGGACTATCGCGAACACTGAAGCTTTCTTT. It codes for CASSWGTIANTEAFF.

The V gene is TRBV7-9, the J gene TRBJ2-7, with TRBD2 as a possible D gene (5 bases). This CDR3 spans 13 amino acids. The V and J ends lost 1 base and 3 bases respectively, with 7 bases between them. CDR1 SEHNR and CDR2 FQNEAQ come from the germline V gene (reference sequence). The CDR3 reads CASSLGGGYEQYF. CDR3 bases: TGTGCCAGCAGCTTAGGCGGAGGCTACGAGCAGTACTTC. The whole variable domain, filled in from reference TRBV7-9 and TRBJ2-7, reads DTGVSQNPRHKITKRGQNVTFRCDPISEHNRLYWYRQTLGQGPEFLTYFQNEAQLEKSRLLSDRFSAERPKGSFSTLEIQRTEQGDSAMYLCASSLGGGYEQYFGPGTRLTVT.

This clone was detected a few times. CDR3 DNA sequence: TGTGCCTCGGGCCACGGGGGGCCTTATGGCTACACCTTC. Protein: CASGHGGPYGYTF. The genes are TRBV6-1 and TRBJ1-2; possibly TRBD1 for D (6 bases). The germline V and J ends were trimmed by 11 bases and 5 bases, with 18 bases remaining between them. Per germline, CDR1 MNHNS and CDR2 SASEGT. The CDR3 totals 13 residues.

The J gene is TRBJ2-7, the V gene TRBV5-6, with TRBD1 as a possible D gene (5 bases). CDR1 SGHDT and CDR2 YYEEEE come from the germline V gene. Trimming took 1 base from V and 2 from J, leaving 7 bases between them. CDR3 length: 13 residues. The CDR3 DNA follows: TGTGCCAGCAGCTTGAGGACAACCTACGAGCAGTACTTC. Encoded protein: CASSLRTTYEQYF.

J is TRBJ2-3 and V is TRBV6-1; unclear D gene. The CDR3 covers 14 residues. Trimming pared 4 bases from V and 2 bases from J, leaving 10 bases between. Germline assignment: CDR1 MNHNS and CDR2 SASEGT. CDR3 loop: CASSARRHTDTQYF. The DNA for the CDR3 is TGTGCCAGCAGTGCCCGGAGACACACAGATACGCAGTATTTT.

CDR3 loop: CASSVQGDGNYGYTF. CDR3 sequence (DNA): TGTGCCAGCAGCGTACAGGGCGACGGCAACTATGGCTACACCTTC. V gene TRBV9 combines with J gene TRBJ1-2, with D perhaps matching TRBD1 (5 bases). Germline V gene data show CDR1 as SGDLS and CDR2 as YYNGEE. The CDR3 extends over 15 amino acids. V was cut by 1 base and J by 2 bases, with 12 bases left in between.

In its sample, this clone was seen a few times. In nucleotides, the CDR3 is TGTGCCAGTAGCAACTCTGGGGCCAACGTCCTGACTTTC. Protein product: CASSNSGANVLTF. The chain joins TRBV19 to TRBJ2-6; D gene ambiguous. Trimming left V 6 bases short and J 0 bases short, with 3 bases between. CDR1 and CDR2 (germline): LNHDA, SQIVND (reference sequence). The CDR3 has 13 residues.

The chain has TRBV9 and TRBJ1-5, with TRBD1 as a possible D gene (6 bases). The germline V and J ends were trimmed by 4 bases and 3 bases, with 14 bases remaining between them. The length of the CDR3 is 15 residues. CDR1 and CDR2 (germline): SGDLS, YYNGEE. Here the CDR3 DNA reads TGTGCCAGCAGCAAACAGGGTCTTAACAATCAGCCCCAGCATTTT. Encoded protein: CASSKQGLNNQPQHF.

This CDR3 reads CAISEHYEQYF. The CDR3 bases are TGTGCCATCAGTGAGCACTACGAGCAGTACTTC. The chain is built from TRBV10-3 and TRBJ2-7, with D unresolved. Germline loops: CDR1 ENHRY, CDR2 SYGVKD. The CDR3 contains 11 residues. Trimming removed 2 bases at V and 3 bases at J, with 2 bases between.

This rearrangement joins TRBV7-9 to TRBJ1-5; D might be TRBD1 (6 bases). The V gene's germline CDR1 is SEHNR and CDR2 FQNEAQ (reference sequence). Trimming removed 4 bases from V and 6 bases from J, with 13 bases in between. The CDR3 runs 14 residues. CDR3 nucleotide sequence: TGTGCCAGCAGCTCACAGGGAGCCAGTCAGCCCCAGCATTTT. Translating gives CASSSQGASQPQHF. The complete variable domain, with remaining parts taken from reference TRBV7-9 and TRBJ1-5, reads DTGVSQNPRHKITKRGQNVTFRCDPISEHNRLYWYRQTLGQGPEFLTYFQNEAQLEKSRLLSDRFSAERPKGSFSTLEIQRTEQGDSAMYLCASSSQGASQPQHFGDGTRLSIL.

V is TRBV5-4 and J is TRBJ2-7, with D tentatively TRBD2 (6 bases). Trimming stripped 4 bases from V and 0 bases from J, with 20 bases between. Germline V gene sequence: CDR1 SGHNT, CDR2 YYREEE (reference sequence). The length of the CDR3 is 17 residues. The CDR3 is CASSVLSGLRSSYEQYF. The CDR3 DNA is TGTGCCAGCAGCGTACTATCGGGACTCCGGAGCTCCTACGAGCAGTACTTC.

J is TRBJ2-1 and V is TRBV6-6; D is uncertain. CDR1 MNHNY and CDR2 SVGAGI come from the germline V gene (reference sequence). This CDR3 region has 15 residues. V was clipped by 4 bases and J by 0 bases, with 10 bases between them. CDR3 in amino acids: CASSWGFSSYNEQFF. CDR3 DNA sequence: TGTGCCAGCAGTTGGGGTTTTAGCTCCTACAATGAGCAGTTCTTC.

The count of this clone is one. The chain is built from TRBV5-1 and TRBJ2-4; D possibly corresponds to TRBD2 (7 bases). CDR3 length equals 14 residues. The V end was cut by 8 bases, the J end by 4 bases, with 16 bases between. The germline V gene has CDR1 SGHRS and CDR2 YFSETQ. The CDR3 reads CASGDGGTKNIQYF. The DNA of the CDR3 is TGCGCCAGTGGAGACGGGGGGACAAAAAACATTCAGTACTTC.

Here the CDR3 DNA reads TGCGCCTCTAGGGGGCTTCAGACCACCGGGGAGCTGTTTTTT. This encodes CASRGLQTTGELFF. J is TRBJ2-2 and V is TRBV5-1; 7 nucleotides align to TRBD1. Germline-derived CDR1 and CDR2 are SGHRS and YFSETQ. The CDR3 is 14 residues long. The V and J ends lost 10 bases and 4 bases, in that order; junction bases with no gene match: 10.